This TCR beta chain was found in a study of T cells in placental villitis. Regarding the study in general: Two control placentae came from preterm deliveries but showed no significant pathology on examination. Placental TCR-beta repertoires were compared across villitis of unknown etiology, gestational-age-matched unaffected controls, and infectious villitis in order to test an allograft-versus-infection hypothesis. The full study reports these points: Paraffin blocks contained small amounts of decidua, so some captured T cells, especially in controls, may have been decidual rather than villous infiltrates. Villitis of unknown etiology placentae showed higher clonality than controls (median about 0.059 versus 0.0061, p=0.0025), indicating clonal expansion. CMV-specific clone frequencies were higher in infectious CMV cases than in villitis of unknown etiology (around 0.011 vs 0.00099), which did not differ from controls. Sequencing bulk tissue made it impossible to distinguish helper, regulatory or cytotoxic T cells or to tell maternal from fetal T cells, and the approach excluded gamma-delta receptors.

The immunoSEQ v4 bias-controlled multiplex PCR assay, performed blinded to group allocation, was used to amplify TCR-beta CDR3 regions from genomic DNA. To estimate the quantities of nucleated cells and T cells in each sample, reference gene primers were included together with the TCR-beta primers. Sequencing of the libraries was performed on an Illumina MiSeq with a 100-cycle paired-end protocol. Per the authors' processing: Diversity and richness were calculated in immunoSEQ Analyzer software; richness by iChao1, clonality based on Pielou evenness and Shannon diversity (0-1, higher means less diverse). Using confidence 3 and substitution 2, CDR3 amino acid sequences together with their V/J genes were queried against VDJdb for CMV, EBV and influenza A specificities. The Morisita-Horn index was used to assess TCR-beta amino acid clonotype overlap between villitis of unknown etiology, infectious villitis and control repertoires. As stored in TCRdb, this immuneACCESS dataset retains in-frame rearrangements with V and J assigned. A fraction of the clones does not appear; measured against another copy, unresolved V genes explain less than half of the discrepancy, and the remainder lacks a known reason. The D gene and trimming were derived from the DNA, and the V and J assignments and clone size from that table. Within this sample are around 210 clones, with 90% to 95% of them counted one time only. Of the sample, about 10% is held by the ten largest clones.

Counted from cysteine to phenylalanine, this CDR3 has 15 amino acids. This entry keeps only the CDR3 DNA: 45 bases, framed from base 1. V sheds 2 bases and J sheds 0 bases, leaving 11 bases between their ends. The germline V gene provides CDR1 KGHSH and CDR2 LQKENI. In the case of this clone: This receptor's antigen is unknown. No quality values exist for individual bases; no much larger clone is one base distant.

Around ten control placentae without villitis were matched to the villitis of unknown etiology cases on the basis of gestational age at delivery. After delivery, the placentae were collected and evaluated both grossly and histologically, and only then was archival tissue selected. Five 10-micron scrolls were cut from each FFPE block, and DNA was isolated using the AllPrep DNA/RNA FFPE Tissue kit. NanoDrop was used to check DNA concentration and purity, while a Bioanalyzer was used to assess RNA quality. This receptor chain uses TRBV18 and TRBJ2-7; a tentative D match to TRBD1 spans 6 bases. Sequenced input: placental tissue containing maternal and fetal cells. The clonotype comes from a human donor in good health; the placental T cells may come from both mother and fetus. Read as DNA, the sequence is TGTGCCAGCTCACCAAGCCAGGGGAGCTCCTACGAGCAGTACTTC. Its protein is CASSPSQGSSYEQYF.